This TCR beta chain originates from a study of T cell changes during pregnancy in multiple sclerosis. The repertoire was sequenced with immunoSEQ multiplex PCR; TCRdb's copy has only in-frame clones and lacks some. The sample contains approximately 100,000 clones, approximately 92% of which appear only once. Between the trimmed V and J ends, which lost 4 bases and 8 bases, there was a span of 11 bases. From germline, CDR1 is MNHEY and CDR2 SVGAGI. The CDR3 contains 12 residues. This chain uses TRBV6-5 with TRBJ1-1; a weak D match, TRBD1 (6 bases). This specimen consisted of peripheral blood, obtained in the first trimester of pregnancy. This receptor was obtained from a female donor with multiple sclerosis, enrolled in a pregnancy study. Written as DNA, the CDR3 is TGTGCCAGCAGTTCTGGACAGCTAGAAGCTTTCTTT. Translating it yields CASSSGQLEAFF.